The rows below give T cell receptor beta chains drawn from one sample of a study of human T cells and chemical hapten exposure. TCRdb itself ran the RACE reads through MiXCR, one entry per CDR3 protein. The data hold tens of thousands of distinct CDR3 sequences, with 9.5% to 12% observed a single time. The sample here was whole blood, taken in connection with sensitization to the hapten diphenylcyclopropenone (DPC). These receptors were collected from a woman aged 45-65 years with alopecia areata. Some clones in this sample may be carry-over from other donors' samples. The CDR3 runs from the conserved cysteine through the conserved F or W. The order of the fields is V gene, J gene, CDR3 protein.

v_call: TRBV18
j_call: TRBJ1-4
cdr3_aa: CASSPSARGEKLFF

v_call: TRBV5-4
j_call: TRBJ2-1
cdr3_aa: CASSLGRGVDNEQFF

v_call: TRBV2
j_call: TRBJ1-1
cdr3_aa: CAISQGMNTEAFF

v_call: TRBV6-2/TRBV6-3
j_call: TRBJ2-1
cdr3_aa: CASSSSLGAGGHNEQFF

v_call: TRBV11-2
j_call: TRBJ2-3
cdr3_aa: CASSSSGTGDGDTQYF

v_call: TRBV6-2/TRBV6-3
j_call: TRBJ2-7
cdr3_aa: CASSDASSYEQYF

v_call: TRBV7-2
j_call: TRBJ2-1
cdr3_aa: CASSQGPSNNEQFF

v_call: TRBV7-3
j_call: TRBJ2-4
cdr3_aa: CASSPTTSLGAKNIQYF

v_call: TRBV4-1
j_call: TRBJ2-2
cdr3_aa: CASSQRGAGELFF

v_call: TRBV30
j_call: TRBJ2-4
cdr3_aa: CAWSVGDSPNIQYF

v_call: TRBV15
j_call: TRBJ2-3
cdr3_aa: CATSSQRSSTDTQYF

v_call: TRBV27
j_call: TRBJ2-3
cdr3_aa: CASNQRGLTDTQYF

v_call: TRBV7-2
j_call: TRBJ2-3
cdr3_aa: CASSLAISQYTDTQYF

v_call: TRBV5-4
j_call: TRBJ2-1
cdr3_aa: CASSLRGGGVTINNEQFF

v_call: TRBV20-1
j_call: TRBJ2-7
cdr3_aa: CSAVRGGHEQYF

v_call: TRBV28
j_call: TRBJ2-7
cdr3_aa: CASRSSGTSGTWEQYF

v_call: TRBV5-1
j_call: TRBJ2-3
cdr3_aa: CASSLAGLAGDTQYF

v_call: TRBV6-4
j_call: TRBJ1-3
cdr3_aa: CASSANSGNTIYF

v_call: TRBV27
j_call: TRBJ2-6
cdr3_aa: CASSWHSSSGANVLTF

v_call: TRBV6-1
j_call: TRBJ1-5
cdr3_aa: CASSGSGGSGNQPQHF

v_call: TRBV6-4
j_call: TRBJ1-2
cdr3_aa: CASSASRGAYGYTF

v_call: TRBV28
j_call: TRBJ1-1
cdr3_aa: CASRVANTEAFF

v_call: TRBV7-3
j_call: TRBJ2-6
cdr3_aa: CASSFGTSLSSGANVLTF

v_call: TRBV29-1
j_call: TRBJ2-5
cdr3_aa: CSVSGRANQETQYF

v_call: TRBV7-2
j_call: TRBJ1-2
cdr3_aa: CASSTDGRRGYTF

v_call: TRBV5-1
j_call: TRBJ2-5
cdr3_aa: CASSAASTEETQYF

v_call: TRBV28
j_call: TRBJ1-1
cdr3_aa: CASIRGNTEAFF

v_call: TRBV29-1
j_call: TRBJ2-7
cdr3_aa: CSVVGLAGVSLYEQYF

v_call: TRBV6-1
j_call: TRBJ1-2
cdr3_aa: CASSPGTGGNYGYTF

v_call: TRBV6-5
j_call: TRBJ2-3
cdr3_aa: CASSYVGGSTDTQYF

v_call: TRBV5-4
j_call: TRBJ2-5
cdr3_aa: CASSRQTSPETQYF

v_call: TRBV19
j_call: TRBJ2-1
cdr3_aa: CASSPGPSWGNEQFF

v_call: TRBV5-1
j_call: TRBJ1-2
cdr3_aa: CASSEQPSNYGYTF

v_call: TRBV7-2
j_call: TRBJ2-1
cdr3_aa: CASSLRTSGGPWNEQFF

v_call: TRBV20-1
j_call: TRBJ2-7
cdr3_aa: CSPGQASYEQYF

v_call: TRBV6-6
j_call: TRBJ2-2
cdr3_aa: CASNPQGEFTGELFF

v_call: TRBV15
j_call: TRBJ2-7
cdr3_aa: CATSRVDPSYEQYF

v_call: TRBV20-1
j_call: TRBJ1-1
cdr3_aa: CSAPMNTEAFF

v_call: TRBV19
j_call: TRBJ2-1
cdr3_aa: CASSGFFDNEQFF

v_call: TRBV5-1
j_call: TRBJ2-3
cdr3_aa: CASSLADTDTQYF

v_call: TRBV6-2/TRBV6-3
j_call: TRBJ1-5
cdr3_aa: CASSYMGGTANQPQHF